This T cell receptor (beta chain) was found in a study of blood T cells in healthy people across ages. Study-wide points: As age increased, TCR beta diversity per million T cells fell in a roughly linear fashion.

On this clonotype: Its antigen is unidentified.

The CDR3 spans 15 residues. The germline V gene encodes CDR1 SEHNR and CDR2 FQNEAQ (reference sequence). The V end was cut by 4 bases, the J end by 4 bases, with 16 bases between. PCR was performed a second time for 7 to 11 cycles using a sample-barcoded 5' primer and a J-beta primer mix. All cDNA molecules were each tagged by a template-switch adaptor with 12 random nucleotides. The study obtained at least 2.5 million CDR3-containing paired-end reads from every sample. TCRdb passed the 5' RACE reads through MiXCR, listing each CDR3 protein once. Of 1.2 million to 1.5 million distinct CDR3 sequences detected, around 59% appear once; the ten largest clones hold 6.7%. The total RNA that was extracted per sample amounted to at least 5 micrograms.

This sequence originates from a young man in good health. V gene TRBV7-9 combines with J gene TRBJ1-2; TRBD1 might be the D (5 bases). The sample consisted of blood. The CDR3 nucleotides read TGTGCCAGCAGCTCCGGAGGGGAAGTGGTCTATGGCTACACCTTC. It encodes CASSSGGEVVYGYTF.